This T cell receptor (beta chain) derives from a study of technical replicates of blood from a few donors. CDR3 length: 17 amino acids. The trim removed 4 bases at V and 2 bases at J, leaving 12 bases unmatched. Germline V gene sequence: CDR1 SGHKS, CDR2 YYEKEE (reference sequence). The assay was immunoSEQ multiplex PCR, and TCRdb's table has in-frame clones only and misses some. This sample has approximately 52,000 clones, with more than 85% found just once. This sequence was found in a human donor in good health. Some clones in this sample may be carry-over from other donors' samples. Material for sequencing was PBMCs. The genes are TRBV5-5 and TRBJ2-5, with TRBD1 matching 9 bases. CDR3 region: CASSPLAGTGYQETQYF. The CDR3 DNA sequence: TGTGCCAGCAGCCCATTGGCTGGGACAGGGTATCAAGAGACCCAGTACTTC.